One sample yielded the 29 T cell receptor beta chains listed below, sequenced in a study of cytomegalovirus exposure and HLA in healthy donors. With 60 Vbeta and 13 Jbeta primers, the PCR was carried out. Method: immunoSEQ multiplex PCR; TCRdb's copy keeps in-frame clones and lacks some. The table has about 85,000 clones, around 69% seen once; the top ten hold under 5%. Sequencing was performed on PBMCs. Receptors originate from a man aged 25-45 years in good health and CMV-seronegative.

The chain carries TRBV4-2 and TRBJ1-2; 9 bases agree with TRBD1. The CDR3 length is 14 residues. After removal of 4 bases from V and 6 bases from J, the junction contained 6 bases not matched to a gene. Germline V gene lookup returns CDR1 LGHNA and CDR2 YNFKEQ. The CDR3 spells CASSPRDRVDGYTF. The CDR3 nucleotides read TGTGCCAGCAGCCCCCGGGACAGGGTGGATGGCTACACCTTC.

The chain recombines TRBV11-1 with TRBJ2-7, with D tentatively TRBD1 (5 bases). V shed 4 bases and J shed 2 bases, with 9 bases lying between them. This CDR3 spans 13 amino acids. Germline CDR1 and CDR2: SGHAT and FQDESV (reference sequence). The CDR3 loop is CASSWGLTYEQYF. The CDR3 DNA follows: TGTGCCAGCAGCTGGGGCTTGACCTACGAGCAGTACTTC.

This clone was found a few times. The J gene is TRBJ1-1, the V gene TRBV4-1; TRBD1 agrees at 7 bases. Trimming at V came to 4 bases and at J to 4 bases, leaving 6 bases not matched to a gene. The CDR3 totals 14 residues. CDR1 and CDR2 (germline): MGHRA, YSYEKL. The CDR3 sequence: CASSRLQGITEAFF. In DNA form, the CDR3 reads TGCGCCAGCAGCCGATTACAGGGGATCACTGAAGCTTTCTTT.

For this clone: A junction end diverges from the germline sequence, so it may reflect a read error. This chain joins TRBV9 and TRBJ2-1; 11 bases agree with TRBD2. Per the germline V gene, CDR1 is SGDLS and CDR2 is YYNGEE. The CDR3 consists of 16 residues. CDR3 region: CAGSVRLAGPYNEQFF. The CDR3 DNA reads as TGTGCCGGCAGCGTCCGACTAGCGGGGCCCTACAATGAGCAGTTCTTC.

Turning to this clone: The same CDR3 arises from other DNA sequences in this sample as well. The genes are TRBV7-3 and TRBJ2-2, with TRBD2 matching over 8 bases. The germline V gene has CDR1 SGHTA and CDR2 FQGTGA. There are 17 residues in the CDR3. Losses at the gene ends were 0 bases for V and 1 base for J; bases not matched to a gene: 4. CDR3 DNA sequence: TGTGCCAGCAGCTTAACTACTAGCGGCAGGAACACCGGGGAGCTGTTTTTT. It specifies CASSLTTSGRNTGELFF.

The chain employs TRBV9 and TRBJ1-3; TRBD1 matches at 9 bases. Germline V gives CDR1 SGDLS, CDR2 YYNGEE. The CDR3 length is 17 residues. The J segment lost 2 bases and the V segment lost 3 bases, leaving 9 bases of the junction unmatched. The CDR3 loop is CASSAGGTGLTGNTIYF. The DNA for the CDR3 is TGTGCCAGCAGCGCGGGGGGGACAGGGTTGACTGGAAACACCATATATTTT.

CDR3 in DNA: TGTGCCAGCAGTTGGACGGGGTTGGGCTATGGCTACACCTTC. It translates to CASSWTGLGYGYTF. The rearrangement joins TRBV28 to TRBJ1-2, with D hard to call. With 4 bases removed from V and 4 bases from J, the gap between germline ends came to 13 bases. This CDR3 has 14 residues. The germline CDR1 and CDR2 sequences are MDHEN and SYDVKM.

The J gene is TRBJ2-7, the V gene TRBV9, with 9 bases that match TRBD1. The CDR3 consists of 15 residues. The junction had 13 bases not matched to a gene; V was cut back by 7 bases and J by 5 bases. Germline CDR1 reads SGDLS; CDR2 reads YYNGEE. DNA of the CDR3: TGTGCCAGCGGAGGACAGGGGACGATGAGGAACGAGCAGTACTTC. Its translation is CASGGQGTMRNEQYF.

The chain employs TRBV11-3 and TRBJ2-2; 7 nucleotides agree with TRBD2. The junction had 0 bases not matched to a gene; V was cut back by 1 base and J by 1 base. The CDR3 runs to 15 residues. Germline lookup yields CDR1 SGHNT and CDR2 YENEEA. CDR3 sequence (DNA): TGTGCCAGCAGCTTAGGCGGGAGGAACACCGGGGAGCTGTTTTTT. Protein: CASSLGGRNTGELFF. The full variable domain, in which reference TRBV11-3 and TRBJ2-2 provide the parts outside the CDR3, is EAGVVQSPRYKIIEKKQPVAFWCNPISGHNTLYWYLQNLGQGPELLIRYENEEAVDDSQLPKDRFSAERLKGVDSTLKIQPAELGDSAVYLCASSLGGRNTGELFFGEGSRLTVL.

The V and J genes are TRBV28 and TRBJ2-7; D call uncertain. Per germline, CDR1 MDHEN and CDR2 SYDVKM. Trimming took off 2 bases at V and 1 base at J, with 12 bases between the two ends. The CDR3 covers 15 residues. The CDR3 nucleotides are TGTGCCAGCAGTTTACGAGCGACGCTATCCTACGAGCAGTACTTC. This gives the protein CASSLRATLSYEQYF.

This clone was seen a few times. This rearrangement joins TRBV11-3 to TRBJ2-7, with 9 bases identical to TRBD2. Trimming took 6 bases from V and 7 from J; bases not matched to a gene: 7. Germline V CDR1 and CDR2: SGHNT, YENEEA. The CDR3 has 13 amino acids. This chain's CDR3 is CASSRTSAGEQYF. CDR3 DNA: TGTGCCAGCAGTAGGACTAGCGCGGGGGAGCAGTACTTC.

The DNA for the CDR3 is TGTGCCAGCAGAACAGGGGTGAGCGACACTGAAGCTTTCTTT. As protein: CASRTGVSDTEAFF. This sequence joins TRBV6-4 and TRBJ1-1, with 7 bases matching TRBD1. CDR3 length equals 14 residues. The V gene's germline CDR1 is MRHNA and CDR2 SNTAGT. The V gene end was trimmed by 6 bases and the J gene end by 3 bases; junction bases not matched to a gene: 7.

The chain has TRBV18 and TRBJ1-1, with D hard to call. V shed 5 bases and J shed 3 bases, with 16 bases lying between them. This CDR3 region has 15 residues. The germline CDR1 and CDR2 sequences are KGHSH and LQKENI. This chain's CDR3 is CASSGQSGSYTEAFF. The CDR3 DNA follows: TGTGCCAGCTCAGGGCAGAGTGGCAGCTACACTGAAGCTTTCTTT.

V usage is TRBV15 and J usage is TRBJ2-5, with TRBD2 matching over 8 bases. The DNA end favors TRBJ2-7, so the J call may be wrong. Germline CDR1 reads LNHNV; CDR2 reads YYDKDF (reference sequence). This CDR3 is built from 15 residues. The CDR3 sequence is CATSRSGGGGDEQYF. CDR3 sequence (DNA): TGTGCCACCAGCAGATCGGGAGGGGGGGGCGACGAGCAGTACTTC.

This clone has only a few counts. The gene calls are TRBV5-1 and TRBJ2-3, with TRBD1 identical over 9 bases. With V trimmed by 4 bases and J by 4 bases, 13 bases remained unmatched. Germline-derived CDR1 and CDR2 are SGHRS and YFSETQ. This CDR3 is built from 17 residues. The CDR3 region is CASSKLAGTGRADTQYF. The CDR3 DNA reads TGCGCCAGCAGCAAGTTAGCCGGGACAGGGAGGGCAGATACGCAGTATTTT.

The rearrangement links TRBV18 to TRBJ1-2, with 8 bases fitting TRBD1. The V and J ends lost 3 bases and 3 bases, in that order; junction bases with no gene match: 3. Germline-derived CDR1 and CDR2 are KGHSH and LQKENI. The CDR3 runs 14 residues. CDR3 nucleotides: TGTGCCAGCTCACCCGGACAGGGTGACTATGGCTACACCTTC. Encoded protein: CASSPGQGDYGYTF.

The CDR3 DNA reads TGTGCCAGCAGCTTGGTATCATACAGGGGCGTCTACGAGCAGTACTTC. It encodes CASSLVSYRGVYEQYF. The gene calls are TRBV5-5 and TRBJ2-7; 7 bases line up with TRBD1. From germline, CDR1 is SGHKS and CDR2 YYEKEE (reference sequence). The CDR3 extends over 16 amino acids. V was pared by 0 bases and J by 3 bases, with 9 bases of the junction left unmatched.

The chain links TRBV7-2 to TRBJ2-7, with TRBD2 identical over 10 bases. The CDR3 sequence is 15 residues long. Germline V gene sequence: CDR1 SGHTA, CDR2 FQGNSA. J lost 0 bases, V lost 4 bases, and 3 bases had no gene match. The CDR3, as DNA: TGTGCCAGCAGCTCGGGACTAGCGTACTCCTACGAGCAGTACTTC. Protein: CASSSGLAYSYEQYF. Full variable domain (remainder filled in from reference TRBV7-2 and TRBJ2-7): GAGVSQSPSNKVTEKGKDVELRCDPISGHTALYWYRQSLGQGLEFLIYFQGNSAPDKSGLPSDRFSAERTGGSVSTLTIQRTQQEDSAVYLCASSSGLAYSYEQYFGPGTRLTVT.

CDR3 sequence reads: CASSPLSRRPYNEQFF. CDR3 DNA: TGTGCCAGCAGTCCCCTATCCAGGCGCCCCTACAATGAGCAGTTCTTC. This chain connects TRBV28 to TRBJ2-1; D is unresolved. This CDR3 region has 16 residues. V was shortened by 5 bases and J by 2 bases, with 16 bases between the two germline ends. Germline V gene sequence: CDR1 MDHEN, CDR2 SYDVKM.

The CDR3: CASSLTGDGYEQYF. The CDR3 DNA sequence: TGTGCCAGCAGCTTAACGGGAGATGGCTACGAGCAGTACTTC. This chain connects TRBV11-2 to TRBJ2-7; D possibly corresponds to TRBD2 (6 bases). Germline CDR1 and CDR2: SGHAT and FQNNGV. The CDR3 has 14 residues. V lost 2 bases and J lost 3, with 11 bases in between.

The chain links TRBV7-2 to TRBJ2-1, with 12 bases identical to TRBD2. CDR1 SGHTA and CDR2 FQGNSA come from the germline V gene. V trimming: 5 bases; J trimming: 6 bases; junction bases outside the gene matches: 2. The CDR3 covers 14 residues. The CDR3 DNA follows: TGTGCCAGCAGCCGACTAGCGGGAGTCAATGAGCAGTTCTTC. Protein sequence: CASSRLAGVNEQFF.

A note on this clone: Compared with germline, one end of the junction differs, possibly owing to a read error. Here the CDR3 DNA reads TGTGCTAGCAGCGCCTTTGGTCTAGCGGGAGGGTCCACCGGGGAGCTGTTTTTT. It is translated as CASSAFGLAGGSTGELFF. The rearrangement links TRBV7-7 to TRBJ2-2, with TRBD2 matching 12 bases. CDR3 size: 18 residues. CDR1 is SSHAT, CDR2 FNYEAQ, per germline (reference sequence).

The chain combines TRBV6-5 with TRBJ1-6; D is possibly TRBD1 (5 bases). Germline CDR1 reads MNHEY; CDR2 reads SVGAGI. Trimming removed 2 bases at V and 7 bases at J, with 15 bases between. The CDR3 is 16 amino acids. CDR3 in DNA: TGTGCCAGCAGTTACCACGGTAGGACAAGGAATTCACCCCTCCACTTT. Amino acid sequence: CASSYHGRTRNSPLHF.

The chain combines TRBV9 with TRBJ2-3; unclear D gene. The CDR3 has 19 residues. V lost 3 bases, J lost 1 base, and 24 bases lay in between. The germline gives CDR1 SGDLS, CDR2 YYNGEE. CDR3: CASSADPNKDPGRTDTQYF. The CDR3 DNA reads TGTGCCAGCAGCGCCGATCCAAATAAAGATCCAGGTCGCACAGATACGCAGTATTTT.

This clone was detected only once. J is TRBJ2-1 and V is TRBV18; 10 bases are a match to TRBD2. Per the germline V gene, CDR1 is KGHSH and CDR2 is LQKENI. The CDR3 length is 15 residues. J gave up 5 bases and V 3 bases, and 4 bases lay outside the gene matches. CDR3 sequence (DNA): TGTGCCAGCTCACCCTCTAGCGGGAGCAACAATGAGCAGTTCTTC. This translates into CASSPSSGSNNEQFF.

As to this clone: Its ends do not fully match the called genes, so a read error is possible. The chain joins TRBV7-9 to TRBJ1-1; no firm D call. CDR1 and CDR2 from the germline V gene are SEHNR and FQNEAQ (reference sequence). CDR3 size: 16 residues. CDR3 in DNA: TGTTCCAGCAGCTTAGATAGTTTCGCCTCCAACACTGAAGCTTTCTTT. Residues: CSSSLDSFASNTEAFF.

This clone showed up just once. The missing conserved phenylalanine or tryptophan at the end of this CDR3 makes a read error likely. The V call is TRBV29-1, the J call TRBJ2-7, with no clear D. The V and J ends lost 2 bases and 7 bases respectively, with 9 bases between them. The germline gives CDR1 SQVTM, CDR2 ANQGSEA. CDR3 length equals 11 residues. The CDR3 sequence is CSVEMNREQYL. CDR3 sequence (DNA): TGCAGCGTTGAAATGAACCGGGAGCAGTACCTC.

This clone was counted a few times. The J gene is TRBJ2-2, the V gene TRBV7-3; 11 bases line up with TRBD2. V lost 5 bases, J lost 2 bases, and 7 bases stayed unmatched. Germline assignment: CDR1 SGHTA and CDR2 FQGTGA. The CDR3 has 17 residues. The CDR3, as DNA: TGTGCCAGCAGCCGATCTACTAGCGGGAGAAACACCGGGGAGCTGTTTTTT. This encodes CASSRSTSGRNTGELFF.

CDR3 sequence: CASSAQDNEQFF. CDR3 in DNA: TGTGCCAGCAGCGCACAGGACAATGAGCAGTTCTTC. V and J are TRBV7-3 and TRBJ2-1, with D tentatively TRBD1 (5 bases). Looked up from germline, CDR1 is SGHTA and CDR2 is FQGTGA. The V and J ends lost 5 bases and 5 bases respectively, with 7 bases between them. The CDR3 length is 12 residues.